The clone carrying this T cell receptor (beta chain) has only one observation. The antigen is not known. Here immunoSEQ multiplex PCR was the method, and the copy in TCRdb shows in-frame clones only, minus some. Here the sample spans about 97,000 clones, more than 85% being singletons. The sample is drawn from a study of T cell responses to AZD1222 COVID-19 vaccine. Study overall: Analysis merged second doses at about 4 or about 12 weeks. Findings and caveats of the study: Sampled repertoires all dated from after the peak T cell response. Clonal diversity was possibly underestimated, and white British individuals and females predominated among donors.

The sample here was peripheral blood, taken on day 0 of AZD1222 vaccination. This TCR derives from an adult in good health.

This CDR3 is CASSIIQGSQPQHF. CDR3 nucleotide sequence: TGTGCCAGTAGTATAATACAGGGTAGTCAGCCCCAGCATTTT. The chain has TRBV19 and TRBJ1-5; maybe TRBD1 (6 bases). There are 14 residues in the CDR3. Germline assignment: CDR1 LNHDA and CDR2 SQIVND (reference sequence). Between the trimmed V and J ends, which lost 2 bases and 6 bases, there was a span of 11 bases. Based on the CDR3 plus reference TRBV19 and TRBJ1-5, the full variable domain is DGGITQSPKYLFRKEGQNVTLSCEQNLNHDAMYWYRQDPGQGLRLIYYSQIVNDFQKGDIAEGYSVSREKKESFPLTVTSAQKNPTAFYLCASSIIQGSQPQHFGDGTRLSIL.